The present entry profiles one TCR beta chain with its context. The antigen is undetermined. Profiling relied on immunoSEQ multiplex PCR, and the TCRdb table lists in-frame clones only, not all of them. The repertoire holds 95,000 to 150,000 clones, with about 90% as singletons. The length of the CDR3 is 17 residues. The V gene's germline CDR1 is SGHKS and CDR2 YYEKEE (reference sequence). V lost 0 bases, J lost 1 base, and 9 bases stayed unmatched. This sample was taken from a study of T cell responses to AZD1222 COVID-19 vaccine. Study observations and caveats: At study baseline, merely five or six AZD1222 recipients were seropositive. The sample set comprised mostly white British donors with more females, and clonal diversity was possibly underestimated.

The sequence came from an adult who received the AZD1222 COVID-19 vaccine. Material: peripheral blood, obtained 28 days after the second AZD1222 dose. The rearrangement uses TRBV5-5 and TRBJ2-7; the match to TRBD1 covers 8 bases. The CDR3 loop reads CASSLDPTGGRSYEQYF. Written as DNA, the CDR3 is TGTGCCAGCAGCTTGGACCCTACAGGGGGTAGGTCCTACGAGCAGTACTTC.